The TCR beta chain under discussion was sequenced for a study of T and B cells in COVID-19 patients. Overall study: Of approximately 20 active-infection patients, about 18 carried comorbidities linked to unfavorable COVID-19 outcome.

TRB rearrangements were amplified by multiplex PCR with BIOMED2 TRB-A/B primers. TCRdb re-analysed the multiplex PCR reads in MiXCR, keeping a single row per CDR3 protein. The sample includes some 13,000 distinct CDR3 sequences, around 25% of them seen just once. This clonotype was observed a few times. From blood, about 240-550 ng of genomic DNA served as TRB template. The CDR3 contains 17 residues. In germline, CDR1 is LNHDA, CDR2 SQIVND (reference sequence). The germline V and J ends were trimmed by 1 base and 3 bases, with 16 bases remaining between them. The gene calls are TRBV19 and TRBJ1-5, with a tentative D call TRBD1 (6 bases). The origin of this receptor is a human donor who had recovered from COVID-19. The sequenced material came from blood. The CDR3 DNA sequence: TGTGCCAGTAGTATAGGCCCCCTGGGGGGCAACAATCAGCCCCAGCATTTT. Protein sequence: CASSIGPLGGNNQPQHF. Filled out from reference TRBV19 and TRBJ1-5, the complete variable domain reads DGGITQSPKYLFRKEGQNVTLSCEQNLNHDAMYWYRQDPGQGLRLIYYSQIVNDFQKGDIAEGYSVSREKKESFPLTVTSAQKNPTAFYLCASSIGPLGGNNQPQHFGDGTRLSIL.